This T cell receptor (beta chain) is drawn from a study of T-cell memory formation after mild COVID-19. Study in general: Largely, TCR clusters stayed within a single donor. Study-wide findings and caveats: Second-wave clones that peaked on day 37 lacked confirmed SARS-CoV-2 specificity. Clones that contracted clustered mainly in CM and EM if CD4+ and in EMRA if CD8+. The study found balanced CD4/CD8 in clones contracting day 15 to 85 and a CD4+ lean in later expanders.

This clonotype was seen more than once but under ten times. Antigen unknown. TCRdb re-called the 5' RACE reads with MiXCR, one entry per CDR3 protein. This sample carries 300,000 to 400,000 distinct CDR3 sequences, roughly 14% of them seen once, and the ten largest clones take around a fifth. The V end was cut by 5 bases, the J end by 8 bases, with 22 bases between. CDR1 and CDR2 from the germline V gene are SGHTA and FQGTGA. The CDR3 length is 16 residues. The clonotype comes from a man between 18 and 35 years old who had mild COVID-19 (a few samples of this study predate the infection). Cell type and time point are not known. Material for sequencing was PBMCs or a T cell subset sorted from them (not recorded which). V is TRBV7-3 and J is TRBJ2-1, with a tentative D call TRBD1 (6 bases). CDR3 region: CASSPKWVGAVDEQFF. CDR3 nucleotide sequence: TGTGCCAGCAGCCCGAAATGGGTGGGGGCGGTGGATGAGCAGTTCTTC.